The present T cell receptor beta chain was sequenced within a study of CD8 T cells in ankylosing spondylitis. This CDR3 has 15 residues. V gave up 4 bases and J gave up 7 bases; unmatched junction bases: 9. CDR1 is SGHNT and CDR2 is YYREEE in the germline V gene (reference sequence). Study-wide results and limits: Existing reports had already noted some motif variants in reactive arthritis synovial fluid and blood. Disease-linked clones bore a CD8+ phenotype and were relatively rare in peripheral blood. One TCR beta motif, made up of fewer than 10 highly homologous variants, appeared characteristic of ankylosing spondylitis blood. There was reportedly significant enrichment of clones that were disease-linked in matched ankylosing spondylitis synovial fluid.

A quantitative 5'-RACE method, one with molecular barcodes, was used to make TCR beta libraries. TCRdb redid the calling of the 5' RACE reads with MiXCR, one entry per CDR3 protein. The data hold a few hundred thousand distinct CDR3 sequences, with about 22% observed a single time. A word on this clonotype: Its antigen is not identified.

Specimen: blood, either unsorted or a sorted T cell fraction (not recorded which). The clonotype originates from a male donor with ankylosing spondylitis. This chain connects TRBV5-4 to TRBJ2-3; TRBD2 aligns across 10 bases. The CDR3, as DNA: TGTGCCAGCAGCCTCCAGCGGGAGGGCAGGTATACGCAGTATTTT. As protein: CASSLQREGRYTQYF.